These T cell receptor beta chains were read from a single sample in a study of blood T cell repertoires in COVID-19. Data came from immunoSEQ multiplex PCR; TCRdb stores just in-frame clones and leaves some out. The sample has a few hundred thousand clones, 82% seen once. Sequencing was performed on peripheral blood. The origin of the receptors is a woman younger than 35 with acute or convalescent COVID-19. Each CDR3 is given without its conserved first and last residue. The D gene is left open where the match is weak. Some rows have no size entry. The others give once, few or many, or a class for an expanded clone.

d_call: NA
clone_size: NA
j_call: TRBJ1-1
v_call: TRBV19
cdr3_aa: ASSIPSGEGPNTEAF

d_call: TRBD2
clone_size: NA
j_call: TRBJ2-2
v_call: TRBV5-1
cdr3_aa: ASSPQTGGSNTGELF

d_call: TRBD1
clone_size: NA
j_call: TRBJ1-2
v_call: TRBV4-2
cdr3_aa: ASSTGQGVPNGYT

d_call: TRBD2
clone_size: NA
j_call: TRBJ2-1
v_call: TRBV6-5
cdr3_aa: ASHRSGRADNEQF

d_call: NA
clone_size: NA
j_call: TRBJ2-3
v_call: TRBV7-2
cdr3_aa: ASSLAYTGSADTQY

d_call: TRBD1
clone_size: NA
j_call: TRBJ1-2
v_call: TRBV6-2/TRBV6-3
cdr3_aa: ASSYSETGLRDGYT

d_call: NA
clone_size: NA
j_call: TRBJ2-7
v_call: TRBV10-3
cdr3_aa: AISESLTYEQY

d_call: TRBD2
clone_size: NA
j_call: TRBJ2-7
v_call: TRBV6-2/TRBV6-3
cdr3_aa: ASSYSTSGSYEQY

d_call: TRBD1
clone_size: NA
j_call: TRBJ1-1
v_call: TRBV6-5
cdr3_aa: ASSYGTGNTEAF

d_call: NA
clone_size: once
j_call: TRBJ2-1
v_call: TRBV5-1
cdr3_aa: ASSPTGTSSYNEQF

d_call: TRBD1
clone_size: NA
j_call: TRBJ2-7
v_call: TRBV24-1
cdr3_aa: ATSDGQGTYEQY

d_call: TRBD2
clone_size: NA
j_call: TRBJ2-1
v_call: TRBV9
cdr3_aa: ASSAPGLAINEQF

d_call: NA
clone_size: once
j_call: TRBJ1-1
v_call: TRBV9
cdr3_aa: ASSVVTAPEAF

d_call: TRBD1
clone_size: NA
j_call: TRBJ2-1
v_call: TRBV16
cdr3_aa: ASSQVGRGRFGPSGNEQF

d_call: TRBD2
clone_size: NA
j_call: TRBJ2-4
v_call: TRBV19
cdr3_aa: ASSIGTSGPKNIQY

d_call: NA
clone_size: NA
j_call: TRBJ2-7
v_call: TRBV4-2
cdr3_aa: ASSQGGPGYD

d_call: NA
clone_size: NA
j_call: TRBJ2-2
v_call: TRBV5-1
cdr3_aa: ASAAGLDTGELF

d_call: NA
clone_size: NA
j_call: TRBJ1-4
v_call: TRBV30
cdr3_aa: AWSAVGAYEKLF

d_call: NA
clone_size: NA
j_call: TRBJ2-5
v_call: TRBV11-3
cdr3_aa: ASSLEAGGDETQY

d_call: NA
clone_size: NA
j_call: TRBJ2-7
v_call: TRBV7-9
cdr3_aa: ASSWGGSYEQY

d_call: TRBD1
clone_size: NA
j_call: TRBJ2-7
v_call: TRBV9
cdr3_aa: ASSGQQTGDEQY

d_call: TRBD1
clone_size: NA
j_call: TRBJ2-1
v_call: TRBV4-3
cdr3_aa: ASSQDGQGIGAEQF

d_call: NA
clone_size: NA
j_call: TRBJ1-1
v_call: TRBV6-1
cdr3_aa: ASSEYKGMNTEAF

d_call: NA
clone_size: NA
j_call: TRBJ2-5
v_call: TRBV7-8
cdr3_aa: ASSPPDSDQETQY

d_call: NA
clone_size: once
j_call: TRBJ2-7
v_call: TRBV7-9
cdr3_aa: ASSLGEVYEQY

d_call: NA
clone_size: NA
j_call: TRBJ1-1
v_call: TRBV25-1
cdr3_aa: ASRQGMNTEAF

d_call: TRBD1
clone_size: NA
j_call: TRBJ2-3
v_call: TRBV7-2
cdr3_aa: ASSSGQGMNTQY

d_call: NA
clone_size: NA
j_call: TRBJ1-5
v_call: TRBV7-8
cdr3_aa: ASRLGGALSNQPQH

d_call: NA
clone_size: few
j_call: TRBJ2-2
v_call: TRBV27
cdr3_aa: ASSLSTGGLGRANTGELF

d_call: TRBD1
clone_size: NA
j_call: TRBJ2-3
v_call: TRBV27
cdr3_aa: ASSWDRAKGTDTQY

d_call: NA
clone_size: NA
j_call: TRBJ2-5
v_call: TRBV21-1
cdr3_aa: ASSKGTPAQTQY

d_call: NA
clone_size: NA
j_call: TRBJ2-4
v_call: TRBV14
cdr3_aa: ASSHRNTGTPWAKNIQY